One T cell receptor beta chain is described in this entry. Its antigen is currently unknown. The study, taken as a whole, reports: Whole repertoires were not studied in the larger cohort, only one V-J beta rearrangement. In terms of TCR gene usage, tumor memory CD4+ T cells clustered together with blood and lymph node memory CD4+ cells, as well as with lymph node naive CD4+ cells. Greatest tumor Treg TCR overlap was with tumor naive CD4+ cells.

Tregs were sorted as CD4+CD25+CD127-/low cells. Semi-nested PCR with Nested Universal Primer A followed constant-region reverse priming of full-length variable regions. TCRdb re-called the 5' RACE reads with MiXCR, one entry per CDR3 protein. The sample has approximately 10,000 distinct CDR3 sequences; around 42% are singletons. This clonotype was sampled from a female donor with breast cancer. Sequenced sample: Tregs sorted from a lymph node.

The CDR3 nucleotides read TGTGCCAGCAGACAGACAGGGGATAATCCCCAGCATTTT. Protein sequence: CASRQTGDNPQHF. V usage is TRBV2 and J usage is TRBJ1-5; 8 positions match TRBD1. The ends lost 6 bases at V and 10 bases at J; junction bases unmatched: 8. This CDR3 comprises 13 residues. Germline loops: CDR1 SNHLY, CDR2 FYNNEI. Variable domain in full (rest from reference TRBV2 and TRBJ1-5): EPEVTQTPSHQVTQMGQEVILRCVPISNHLYFYWYRQILGQKVEFLVSFYNNEISEKSEIFDDQFSVERPDGSNFTLKIRSTKLEDSAMYFCASRQTGDNPQHFGDGTRLSIL.